The 18 T cell receptor beta chains below were found in one sample sequenced in a study of radiation and T cells in renal cell carcinoma. The time point: blood 2 weeks post-SBRT. Documented treatment: 15 Gy SBRT to primary tumor, nephrectomy 4 weeks later. Using immunoSEQ multiplex PCR, the repertoire was profiled, and TCRdb retains in-frame clones only, with some absent. The table shows 100,000 to 150,000 clones, with roughly four fifths occurring only once. The source material was blood, sampled from a patient whose treatment included radiotherapy and nephrectomy. These TCRs come from a man in his fifties or sixties with renal cell carcinoma.

Only one count was recorded for this clone. The rearrangement joins TRBV5-1 to TRBJ2-7, with 9 positions matching TRBD1. This CDR3 is 13 amino acids long. Unmatched junction bases numbered 1, after V lost 0 bases and J lost 6 bases. Germline-derived CDR1 and CDR2 are SGHRS and YFSETQ. The chain's CDR3 is CASSLGQGGEQYF. The CDR3, as DNA: TGCGCCAGCAGCTTGGGACAGGGGGGCGAGCAGTACTTC.

This clone came up once. An end of the junction differs from the germline gene, which may be a read error. The chain recombines TRBV2 with TRBJ1-2, with D tentatively TRBD1 (6 bases). Germline assignment: CDR1 SNHLY and CDR2 FYNNEI. The length of the CDR3 is 15 residues. The CDR3: CASREGGAVDYGYTF. The CDR3 coding sequence is TGTGCCAGCAGGGAAGGGGGGGCCGTTGACTATGGCTACACCTTC.

The rearrangement joins TRBV19 to TRBJ1-3; D not resolved. V lost 5 bases, J lost 7 bases, and 12 bases lay in between. CDR3 length: 13 residues. Germline V gene sequence: CDR1 LNHDA, CDR2 SQIVND (reference sequence). In DNA, the CDR3 is TGTGCCAGTAGTCCGCGCGAGCGGAACACCATATATTTT. Its translation is CASSPRERNTIYF.

The rearrangement uses TRBV6-1 and TRBJ2-7; perhaps TRBD2 as D (7 bases). Looked up from germline, CDR1 is MNHNS and CDR2 is SASEGT. V lost 7 bases and J 3 bases, leaving 16 bases between the germline ends. CDR3 length equals 14 residues. The CDR3 here is CASTQEGGVYEQYF. In DNA, the CDR3 is TGTGCCAGCACCCAAGAGGGGGGGGTCTACGAGCAGTACTTC.

This clone was seen only once. This chain joins TRBV10-3 and TRBJ1-3; no clear D. The CDR3 runs to 15 residues. In germline, CDR1 is ENHRY, CDR2 SYGVKD. V lost 6 bases and J lost 0, with 12 bases in between. The CDR3 loop reads CAIRDLAGSGNTIYF. The CDR3 bases are TGTGCCATCAGGGACTTAGCAGGCTCTGGAAACACCATATATTTT.

This clone has a handful of counts. This chain uses TRBV30 with TRBJ1-1; TRBD1 agrees at 8 bases. The germline V gene has CDR1 GTSNPN and CDR2 SVGIG (reference sequence). The CDR3 spans 14 residues. With V trimmed by 0 bases and J by 8 bases, 8 bases remained unmatched. CDR3 nucleotide sequence: TGTGCCTGGAGTGTAGCAGGGGGCTGGTTCGAAGCTTTCTTT. Protein product: CAWSVAGGWFEAFF.

In this sample, this clone turned up a few times. The V call is TRBV7-9, the J call TRBJ1-2; D remains unclear. Germline lookup yields CDR1 SEHNR and CDR2 FQNEAQ (reference sequence). Trimming left V 5 bases short and J 3 bases short, with 16 bases between. This CDR3 has 15 residues. DNA of the CDR3: TGTGCCAGCAGCCCTAAGGACCGGTCTTACTATGGCTACACCTTC. Its protein is CASSPKDRSYYGYTF.

This clone is medium-sized within its sample. The V and J genes are TRBV19 and TRBJ1-1, with D possibly matching TRBD1 (5 bases). This CDR3 has 13 amino acids. Germline CDR1 is LNHDA and CDR2 is SQIVND (reference sequence). Trimming stripped 5 bases from V and 0 bases from J, with 7 bases between. The CDR3 spells CASSVQVNTEAFF. CDR3 coding DNA: TGTGCCAGTAGTGTACAGGTGAACACTGAAGCTTTCTTT.

The rearrangement links TRBV29-1 to TRBJ2-1, with 10 bases matching TRBD1. Trimming cost V 3 bases and J 3 bases; bases outside gene matches: 5. The germline CDR1 and CDR2 sequences are SQVTM and ANQGSEA. The CDR3 consists of 15 residues. CDR3 sequence reads: CSVDFRDRGYNEQFF. CDR3 in DNA: TGCAGCGTTGATTTCCGGGACAGGGGCTACAATGAGCAGTTCTTC.

The chain couples TRBV6-6 to TRBJ2-7; D is unclear. V was clipped by 10 bases and J by 2 bases, with 15 bases between them. The CDR3 length is 13 residues. Germline V CDR1 and CDR2: MNHNY, SVGAGI (reference sequence). The CDR3 here is CATMLGGTYEQYF. The CDR3 bases are TGTGCCACTATGCTTGGCGGAACCTACGAGCAGTACTTC.

V gene TRBV19 combines with J gene TRBJ2-6; the D is unclear. Germline V gives CDR1 LNHDA, CDR2 SQIVND (reference sequence). This CDR3 is built from 14 residues. Trimming left V 5 bases short and J 0 bases short, with 5 bases between. DNA of the CDR3: TGTGCCAGTAGTCGACTCTCTGGGGCCAACGTCCTGACTTTC. Amino acids: CASSRLSGANVLTF.

This chain connects TRBV2 to TRBJ1-5, with D possibly matching TRBD1 (6 bases). This CDR3 is 14 amino acids long. V lost 2 bases to trimming and J lost 9 bases, with 14 bases between them. Germline CDR1 reads SNHLY; CDR2 reads FYNNEI. CDR3 sequence reads: CASSESTGFGPQHF. The CDR3 DNA is TGTGCCAGCAGTGAATCAACAGGGTTCGGGCCCCAGCATTTT. Filled out from reference TRBV2 and TRBJ1-5, the complete variable domain reads EPEVTQTPSHQVTQMGQEVILRCVPISNHLYFYWYRQILGQKVEFLVSFYNNEISEKSEIFDDQFSVERPDGSNFTLKIRSTKLEDSAMYFCASSESTGFGPQHFGDGTRLSIL.

V is TRBV29-1 and J is TRBJ2-1, with D tentatively TRBD2 (5 bases). Germline CDR1 SQVTM, CDR2 ANQGSEA. The ends were cut back, 3 bases at V and 1 base at J, with 10 bases in the middle. The CDR3 length is 14 residues. CDR3 in DNA: TGCAGCGTTGATCGTGGGAGTTCCTACAATGAGCAGTTCTTC. Encoded protein: CSVDRGSSYNEQFF.

The chain links TRBV9 to TRBJ2-7; possible D gene TRBD1, 6 bases. Germline assignment: CDR1 SGDLS and CDR2 YYNGEE. The CDR3 loop spans 17 amino acids. V shed 0 bases and J shed 0 bases, with 16 bases lying between them. The CDR3: CASSVGAGALSSYEQYF. DNA for the CDR3: TGTGCCAGCAGCGTAGGGGCAGGGGCCCTTAGCTCCTACGAGCAGTACTTC.

This chain joins TRBV10-3 and TRBJ1-2; TRBD1 is a possible D gene (6 bases). The CDR3 runs 12 residues. Germline lookup yields CDR1 ENHRY and CDR2 SYGVKD. The V gene lost 3 bases and the J gene lost 5 bases, with 7 bases spanning the gap. For the CDR3, the DNA is TGTGCCATCAGTGAACAGGGATATGGCTACACCTTC. Amino acid sequence: CAISEQGYGYTF.

The J gene is TRBJ2-3, the V gene TRBV27, with 8 bases matching TRBD2. This CDR3 is built from 16 residues. The V and J ends lost 4 bases and 1 base, in that order; junction bases with no gene match: 7. The germline CDR1 and CDR2 sequences are MNHEY and SMNVEV (reference sequence). CDR3 sequence reads: CASSSQAGAGTDTQYF. The CDR3 bases are TGTGCCAGCAGTTCTCAAGCGGGAGCCGGCACAGATACGCAGTATTTT.

The rearrangement links TRBV7-6 to TRBJ2-1, with TRBD1 identical over 8 bases. Per the germline V gene, CDR1 is SGHVS and CDR2 is FNYEAQ. J lost 2 bases, V lost 5 bases, and 8 bases had no gene match. The CDR3 is made up of 16 amino acids. Here the CDR3 reads CASSQGQGRTYNEQFF. The CDR3 DNA sequence: TGTGCCAGCAGCCAAGGACAGGGTCGGACCTACAATGAGCAGTTCTTC.

V usage is TRBV6-1 and J usage is TRBJ2-7; 10 nucleotides align to TRBD2. The CDR3 is 14 residues long. Germline V gene sequence: CDR1 MNHNS, CDR2 SASEGT. V lost 6 bases to trimming and J lost 3 bases; unmatched junction nucleotides: 5. The CDR3 loop is CASRVGLADYEQYF. CDR3 coding DNA: TGTGCCAGCAGGGTAGGACTAGCGGACTACGAGCAGTACTTC.